These 25 T cell receptor beta chains were all obtained from the same sample, sequenced in a study of shared clonotypes between healthy human individuals (TCRdb year 2020). Library generation was performed with the immunoSEQ multiplex PCR assay. The table was pulled from immuneACCESS by TCRdb, which kept in-frame rearrangements only. Such tables lose some clones; where checked, under half of the loss comes from unresolved V genes, and the rest has no known cause. Present in this sample are around 2.3 million clones, approximately 94% of which were seen just once. The ten most abundant clones make up over 0.1% of the sample. Sequencing was carried out using naive CD4+ T cells sorted from blood. The sample's cell subset or site label is to be understood as: CD45RA+ positively selected. These receptors were taken from a man aged 18 to 35 in good health.

The chain employs TRBV30 and TRBJ1-1, with a possible D match to TRBD1 (6 bases). The CDR3 extends over 11 amino acids. Looked up from germline, CDR1 is GTSNPN and CDR2 is SVGIG (reference sequence). The V gene lost 1 base and the J gene lost 11 bases, with 11 bases spanning the gap. DNA for the CDR3: TGTGCCTGGAGTGGAAACAGGGACGCTTTCTTT. It specifies CAWSGNRDAFF.

The chain uses TRBV2 and TRBJ2-2; D uncertain. CDR1 and CDR2 (germline): SNHLY, FYNNEI. V shed 7 bases and J shed 2 bases, with 17 bases lying between them. The CDR3 spans 16 residues. The CDR3 region has the DNA TGTGCCAGCACTCGACCTTCCCTTCAAAACACCGGGGAGCTGTTTTTT. It codes for CASTRPSLQNTGELFF.

The J gene is TRBJ1-5, the V gene TRBV27, with 7 nucleotides matching TRBD1. Germline loops: CDR1 MNHEY, CDR2 SMNVEV (reference sequence). V shed 3 bases and J 6 bases; nucleotides not matched to a gene: 11. This CDR3 has 16 amino acids. The CDR3 DNA reads TGTGCCAGCAGTTTTGGGGGCAGGGGGAACGTTCAGCCCCAGCATTTT. This gives the protein CASSFGGRGNVQPQHF.

This chain links TRBV10-3 with TRBJ2-1; 10 bases are shared with TRBD2. V was pared by 7 bases and J by 5 bases, with 11 bases of the junction left unmatched. The CDR3 length is 16 residues. Germline CDR1 reads ENHRY; CDR2 reads SYGVKD. The CDR3 here is CAITQRGGRVDNEQFF. As DNA, the CDR3 is TGTGCCATCACACAGCGGGGGGGCCGCGTAGACAATGAGCAGTTCTTC.

The J gene is TRBJ2-2, the V gene TRBV30, with 12 positions matching TRBD2. V lost 4 bases and J lost 6; bases outside the gene matches: 3. The CDR3 runs 14 residues. The germline gives CDR1 GTSNPN, CDR2 SVGIG (reference sequence). CDR3 amino acids: CAWKLAGGSGELFF. The CDR3 DNA follows: TGTGCCTGGAAGCTAGCGGGAGGGTCCGGGGAGCTGTTTTTT.

The chain is built from TRBV18 and TRBJ2-7; 8 positions match TRBD1. J was trimmed by 3 bases and V by 3 bases; bases with no gene match: 7. This CDR3 has 15 residues. Germline CDR1 KGHSH, CDR2 LQKENI. The DNA of the CDR3 is TGTGCCAGCTCACCTACCGGGACAGGTCTCTACGAGCAGTACTTC. Protein sequence: CASSPTGTGLYEQYF. Using reference TRBV18 and TRBJ2-7 for the parts outside the CDR3, the full variable domain is NAGVMQNPRHLVRRRGQEARLRCSPMKGHSHVYWYRQLPEEGLKFMVYLQKENIIDESGMPKERFSAEFPKEGPSILRIQQVVRGDSAAYFCASSPTGTGLYEQYFGPGTRLTVT.

The gene calls are TRBV7-9 and TRBJ1-6; D uncertain. This CDR3 spans 11 amino acids. From germline, CDR1 is SEHNR and CDR2 FQNEAQ (reference sequence). V was cut by 8 bases and J by 13 bases, with 12 bases left in between. DNA for the CDR3: TGTGCCAGCTCCACAGAGACTCCCCTCCACTTT. Protein: CASSTETPLHF. Drawing the rest from reference TRBV7-9 and TRBJ1-6, the complete variable domain is DTGVSQNPRHKITKRGQNVTFRCDPISEHNRLYWYRQTLGQGPEFLTYFQNEAQLEKSRLLSDRFSAERPKGSFSTLEIQRTEQGDSAMYLCASSTETPLHFGNGTRLTVT.

Concerning this clone: Other DNA sequences within the sample encode an identical CDR3. The chain employs TRBV5-1 and TRBJ2-1, with D uncertain. Germline CDR1 is SGHRS and CDR2 is YFSETQ. The length of the CDR3 is 15 residues. Trimming cost V 0 bases and J 1 base, with 8 bases left between them. CDR3 nucleotide sequence: TGCGCCAGCAGCTTGGGGGTGGGGTCCTACAATGAGCAGTTCTTC. It codes for CASSLGVGSYNEQFF.

V usage is TRBV7-9 and J usage is TRBJ2-3, with a possible D match to TRBD2 (6 bases). Between the trimmed V and J ends, which lost 8 bases and 2 bases, there was a span of 14 bases. Looked up from germline, CDR1 is SEHNR and CDR2 is FQNEAQ (reference sequence). The CDR3 runs 14 residues. CDR3 nucleotide sequence: TGTGCCAGCCGCCGCGGGGAGCCCACAGATACGCAGTATTTT. It translates to CASRRGEPTDTQYF.

The chain uses TRBV27 and TRBJ2-1; D is perhaps TRBD2 (6 bases). Trimming removed 6 bases at V and 11 bases at J, with 14 bases between. The CDR3 has 12 amino acids. Germline CDR1 and CDR2: MNHEY and SMNVEV (reference sequence). The CDR3 here is CASSPTRGKQFF. In nucleotides, the CDR3 is TGTGCCAGCAGCCCTACTCGGGGGAAGCAGTTCTTC.

The chain employs TRBV2 and TRBJ1-5, with D tentatively TRBD1 (6 bases). CDR1 SNHLY and CDR2 FYNNEI come from the germline V gene. The CDR3 length is 14 residues. Trimming left V 5 bases short and J 5 bases short, with 13 bases between. The CDR3 coding sequence is TGTGCCAGCAGTCCACAGGGAGGGGATCAGCCCCAGCATTTT. This codes for CASSPQGGDQPQHF. The full variable domain, completed using reference TRBV2 and TRBJ1-5, is EPEVTQTPSHQVTQMGQEVILRCVPISNHLYFYWYRQILGQKVEFLVSFYNNEISEKSEIFDDQFSVERPDGSNFTLKIRSTKLEDSAMYFCASSPQGGDQPQHFGDGTRLSIL.

This clone was picked up a small number of times. The rearrangement uses TRBV11-2 and TRBJ1-2, with a tentative D call TRBD1 (6 bases). Looked up from germline, CDR1 is SGHAT and CDR2 is FQNNGV. Deletions cut 5 bases from V and 5 bases from J, with 15 bases between. This CDR3 has 14 amino acids. The CDR3 loop reads CASSPIGQQYGYTF. The DNA for the CDR3 is TGTGCCAGCAGCCCGATAGGACAGCAGTATGGCTACACCTTC.

The chain couples TRBV18 to TRBJ2-2, with TRBD1 matching 8 bases. The CDR3 has 16 amino acids. Germline V lookup: CDR1 KGHSH, CDR2 LQKENI. Trimming at V came to 0 bases and at J to 4 bases, leaving 4 bases not matched to a gene. CDR3 residues: CASSPPDRESTGELFF. CDR3 nucleotides: TGTGCCAGCTCACCACCGGACAGGGAAAGCACCGGGGAGCTGTTTTTT.

The V and J genes are TRBV25-1 and TRBJ1-3, with D tentatively TRBD1 (5 bases). Germline V gives CDR1 MGHDK, CDR2 SYGVNS. Trimming took off 4 bases at V and 2 bases at J, with 6 bases between the two ends. This CDR3 has 13 residues. In DNA, the CDR3 is TGTGCCAGCAGTGCGGGGGCTGGAAACACCATATATTTT. This sequence encodes CASSAGAGNTIYF.

The gene calls are TRBV19 and TRBJ1-6; the match to TRBD1 covers 9 bases. The length of the CDR3 is 15 residues. J lost 7 bases, V lost 8 bases, and 9 bases had no gene match. CDR1 LNHDA and CDR2 SQIVND come from the germline V gene (reference sequence). The CDR3 is CASGGQGSLNSPLHF. CDR3 DNA: TGTGCCAGTGGGGGACAGGGTAGTTTGAATTCACCCCTCCACTTT.

The chain has TRBV6-1 and TRBJ1-2; D not resolved. Per the germline V gene, CDR1 is MNHNS and CDR2 is SASEGT. The germline V and J ends were trimmed by 6 bases and 7 bases, with 6 bases remaining between them. The CDR3 spans 10 residues. CDR3 protein: CASRYLGYTF. The CDR3 DNA reads as TGTGCCAGCAGATACCTTGGCTACACCTTC.

The V call is TRBV7-2, the J call TRBJ2-7, with 8 bases that match TRBD2. In germline, CDR1 is SGHTA, CDR2 FQGNSA. This CDR3 spans 15 amino acids. V shed 1 base, J shed 4 bases, and the junction held 6 bases outside the gene matches. Here the CDR3 reads CASSLVTGGDYEQYF. The CDR3 bases are TGTGCCAGCAGCTTAGTAACGGGAGGGGATTACGAGCAGTACTTC.

The chain carries TRBV7-9 and TRBJ1-4; no reliable D call. The ends were cut back, 0 bases at V and 4 bases at J, with 9 bases in the middle. This CDR3 has 15 amino acids. CDR1 and CDR2 (germline): SEHNR, FQNEAQ (reference sequence). In nucleotides, the CDR3 is TGTGCCAGCAGCTTAGCACAGACAAGTAATGAAAAACTGTTTTTT. It is translated as CASSLAQTSNEKLFF.

This chain joins TRBV5-1 and TRBJ1-1; D is uncertain. V was shortened by 0 bases and J by 2 bases, with 8 bases between the two germline ends. Germline CDR1 reads SGHRS; CDR2 reads YFSETQ. This CDR3 contains 14 residues. CDR3 residues: CASSLEAINTEAFF. The CDR3 region has the DNA TGCGCCAGCAGCTTGGAAGCAATCAACACTGAAGCTTTCTTT.

The chain couples TRBV29-1 to TRBJ1-1; D may be TRBD1 (5 bases). V was pared by 6 bases and J by 3 bases, with 17 bases between. Germline CDR1 SQVTM, CDR2 ANQGSEA. CDR3 size: 14 residues. The CDR3 here is CSVAYLAGDTEAFF. The CDR3 DNA is TGCAGCGTCGCATATCTGGCGGGGGACACTGAAGCTTTCTTT.

The rearrangement joins TRBV7-2 to TRBJ2-5; D remains unclear. Germline lookup yields CDR1 SGHTA and CDR2 FQGNSA. Deletions cut 5 bases from V and 7 bases from J, with 17 bases between. The CDR3 spans 14 residues. The CDR3 spells CASSPVPGQRTQYF. The CDR3, as DNA: TGTGCCAGCAGCCCAGTCCCAGGTCAGAGGACCCAGTACTTC.

The V and J genes are TRBV6-1 and TRBJ2-3, with D possibly matching TRBD1 (6 bases). Germline V lookup: CDR1 MNHNS, CDR2 SASEGT. CDR3 size: 13 residues. Trimming left V 10 bases short and J 2 bases short, with 13 bases between. CDR3 residues: CATRDTNTDTQYF. CDR3 in DNA: TGTGCCACTCGGGACACTAACACAGATACGCAGTATTTT.

The chain couples TRBV25-1 to TRBJ1-2; no clear D. V was trimmed by 2 bases and J by 0 bases, leaving 13 bases between them. The germline gives CDR1 MGHDK, CDR2 SYGVNS. The CDR3 extends over 16 amino acids. Here the CDR3 DNA reads TGTGCCAGCAGTGAACGGGAAGGAACAACTAACTATGGCTACACCTTC. As protein: CASSEREGTTNYGYTF.

V usage is TRBV27 and J usage is TRBJ2-7, with TRBD2 matching 8 bases. The trim removed 5 bases at V and 4 bases at J, leaving 13 bases unmatched. This CDR3 comprises 16 residues. Germline V gene lookup returns CDR1 MNHEY and CDR2 SMNVEV (reference sequence). The DNA for the CDR3 is TGTGCCAGCAGTAAAAGAGCGGGAGCTCCCCCATACGAGCAGTACTTC. Its protein is CASSKRAGAPPYEQYF.

V gene TRBV19 combines with J gene TRBJ1-5; D is unresolved. The V gene's germline CDR1 is LNHDA and CDR2 SQIVND (reference sequence). Trimming took off 8 bases at V and 6 bases at J, with 23 bases between the two ends. CDR3 length: 16 amino acids. DNA of the CDR3: TGTGCCAGTGGGGATACCGGCGGATCTCGGGTTCAGCCCCAGCATTTT. Residues: CASGDTGGSRVQPQHF.